The present T cell receptor (beta chain) was sequenced within a study of early T cells in non-severe SARS-CoV-2 infection. V was clipped by 6 bases and J by 1 base, with 13 bases between them. From germline, CDR1 is SNHLY and CDR2 FYNNEI. This CDR3 is 14 amino acids long. TCRdb used MiXCR to reprocess the 5' RACE reads, holding one entry per CDR3 protein. The sample shows 64,000 or so distinct CDR3 sequences, about 12% of them seen only once. This clonotype was counted a few times. The sample was whole blood, taken at baseline. The V and J genes are TRBV2 and TRBJ2-7; D call uncertain. The clonotype comes from an adult who was a healthcare worker with PCR-confirmed SARS-CoV-2 infection or an uninfected control (not recorded which). In DNA form, the CDR3 reads TGTGCCAGCAGCCTCACCCTGCAGTCCTACGAGCAGTACTTC. Amino acid sequence: CASSLTLQSYEQYF.